Listed below are T cell receptor beta chains from one sample, sequenced in a study of cytomegalovirus exposure and HLA in healthy donors. Profiling relied on immunoSEQ multiplex PCR, and the TCRdb table lists in-frame clones only, not all of them. The table has roughly 100,000 clones, 74% seen once. The sample taken for sequencing was PBMCs. All receptors derive from a man in his forties or fifties in good health and CMV-seropositive. Both conserved end residues are part of each CDR3. Each record gives: D gene, clone size, V gene, J gene, CDR3 protein, CDR3 DNA. The D gene is left open where the match is weak. A row's size may be missing; if present it is once, few, many or a size class.

>TRBD2|few|TRBV7-3|TRBJ2-3
CASSLNGGRTDTQYF
TGTGCCAGCAGCTTAAATGGCGGGAGAACAGATACGCAGTATTTT
>TRBD1|.|TRBV19|TRBJ1-1
CASSSGQALNTEAFF
TGTGCCAGTAGTTCCGGACAGGCCCTGAACACTGAAGCTTTCTTT
>.|few|TRBV5-6|TRBJ2-2
CASRPPSQNTGELFF
TGTGCCAGCAGACCTCCTAGCCAGAACACCGGGGAGCTGTTTTTT
>TRBD1|.|TRBV19|TRBJ2-1
CASSLNRGHEQFF
TGTGCCAGTAGTTTGAACAGGGGTCATGAGCAGTTCTTC
>TRBD2|few|TRBV2|TRBJ2-5
CASRSGGLETQYF
TGTGCCAGCAGATCGGGAGGTCTGGAGACCCAGTACTTC
>.|.|TRBV11-2|TRBJ2-3
CASRRMGQGPADTQYF
TGTGCCAGCAGACGCATGGGGCAGGGGCCCGCAGATACGCAGTATTTT
>.|.|TRBV27|TRBJ1-2
CASSPTPWSIHVYGYTF
TGTGCCAGCAGTCCCACCCCCTGGAGTATCCACGTCTATGGCTACACCTTC
>.|.|TRBV7-8|TRBJ2-4
CASSLAGEDIQYF
TGTGCCAGCAGCTTAGCGGGAGAGGACATTCAGTACTTC
>.|.|TRBV7-8|TRBJ1-1
CASSITGSTGAFF
TGTGCCAGCAGCATCACCGGGTCGACCGGGGCTTTCTTT
>TRBD1|.|TRBV9|TRBJ1-2
CASSARDRGDYGYTF
TGTGCCAGCAGCGCCCGGGACAGGGGCGACTATGGCTACACCTTC
>TRBD1|.|TRBV4-1|TRBJ1-2
CASSQDLSRQGGYGYTF
TGCGCCAGCAGCCAAGACCTCTCCCGACAGGGGGGCTATGGCTACACCTTC
>.|.|TRBV13|TRBJ2-7
CASSLAGRGDYEQYF
TGTGCCAGCAGCCTTGCAGGGAGGGGGGACTACGAGCAGTACTTC
>TRBD1|once|TRBV5-1|TRBJ2-5
CASSPNTGGPQETQYF
TGCGCCAGCAGCCCAAACACAGGGGGCCCACAAGAGACCCAGTACTTC
>.|.|TRBV6-5|TRBJ1-2
CASTTPGGWYGYTF
TGTGCCAGCACCACGCCGGGTGGATGGTATGGCTACACCTTC
>TRBD2|.|TRBV2|TRBJ2-1
CASTLAGADNEQFF
TGTGCCAGCACCTTAGCGGGAGCGGACAATGAGCAGTTCTTC
>.|.|TRBV5-1|TRBJ2-2
CASSLVASNTGELFF
TGCGCCAGCAGCTTAGTAGCGTCGAACACCGGGGAGCTGTTTTTT
>.|.|TRBV18|TRBJ1-2
CASSPGRSSSYTF
TGTGCCAGCTCACCAGGCAGGTCCTCTAGCTACACCTTC
>.|.|TRBV7-8|TRBJ2-7
CASSPLPGRGTVEQYF
TGTGCCAGCAGCCCACTCCCGGGACGCGGGACTGTCGAGCAGTACTTC
>TRBD1|.|TRBV4-1|TRBJ2-2
CASSQARDRTNTGELFF
TGCGCCAGCAGCCAAGCCCGGGACAGAACCAACACCGGGGAGCTGTTTTTT
>TRBD2|.|TRBV5-1|TRBJ2-7
CASSETSVDNEQYF
TGCGCCAGCAGCGAGACTAGCGTCGACAACGAGCAGTACTTC
>.|once|TRBV4-1|TRBJ2-7
CASSHPGPNPGTQYF
TGCGCCAGCAGCCATCCCGGACCAAACCCCGGGACTCAGTACTTC
>.|.|TRBV7-7|TRBJ2-1
CASSLDQGNEQFF
TGTGCCAGCAGCTTAGACCAGGGCAATGAGCAGTTCTTC
>TRBD1|few|TRBV18|TRBJ2-7
CASSRGDRVAYEQYF
TGTGCCAGCTCACGGGGGGACAGGGTAGCCTACGAGCAGTACTTC
>.|.|TRBV2|TRBJ1-1
CASNRAYEAFF
TGTGCCAGCAACAGGGCCTATGAAGCTTTCTTT
>.|.|TRBV7-6|TRBJ2-1
CASSSPGDPTYNEQFF
TGTGCCAGCAGCTCCCCGGGGGACCCCACCTACAATGAGCAGTTCTTC
>.|.|TRBV5-1|TRBJ1-6
CASSPGERASGDNSPLHF
TGCGCCAGCAGCCCTGGAGAAAGGGCCTCGGGGGATAATTCACCCCTCCACTTT
>TRBD1|.|TRBV6-5|TRBJ1-1
CASSPGQGGEAFF
TGTGCCAGCAGTCCCGGACAGGGTGGAGAAGCTTTCTTT
>.|.|TRBV6-4|TRBJ2-3
CASRDLTRVEGTDTQYF
TGTGCCAGCAGAGATTTGACTAGGGTAGAGGGCACAGATACGCAGTATTTT
>.|.|TRBV6-6|TRBJ1-1
CASRSPVSEAFF
TGTGCCAGCAGATCCCCTGTTTCTGAAGCTTTCTTT
>TRBD2|.|TRBV9|TRBJ2-1
CASSETGGSYNEQFF
TGTGCCAGCAGTGAGACGGGGGGTTCCTACAATGAGCAGTTCTTC
>.|few|TRBV6-4|TRBJ2-1
CASSDREVGPNEQFF
TGTGCCAGCAGTGATAGGGAGGTAGGCCCTAATGAGCAGTTCTTC
>.|.|TRBV5-6|TRBJ2-2
CASSLIGDGELFF
TGTGCCAGCAGCTTGATAGGGGACGGGGAGCTGTTTTTT
>.|.|TRBV5-1|TRBJ2-1
CASTLSGPSYNEQFF
TGCGCCAGCACCTTGAGCGGGCCCTCCTACAATGAGCAGTTCTTC
>TRBD2|.|TRBV5-1|TRBJ2-5
CASSLNPAGRAGTQYF
TGCGCCAGCAGCTTGAACCCAGCGGGAAGGGCGGGGACCCAGTACTTC
>.|.|TRBV28|TRBJ2-2
CASNRGGNTGELFF
TGTGCCAGCAATAGGGGCGGAAACACCGGGGAGCTGTTTTTT
>.|.|TRBV7-7|TRBJ2-3
CASSPLAGGDTQYF
TGTGCCAGCAGCCCCCTGGCGGGCGGAGATACGCAGTATTTT
>TRBD1|.|TRBV10-3|TRBJ1-2
CAISGLDRGGGYTF
TGTGCCATCAGTGGTCTGGACAGGGGCGGTGGCTACACCTTC
>.|.|TRBV5-1|TRBJ1-1
CASLPGAVMNTEAFF
TGCGCCAGCCTCCCAGGGGCCGTAATGAACACTGAAGCTTTCTTT
>.|few|TRBV19|TRBJ2-3
CASSIRRGGTDTQYF
TGTGCCAGTAGTATCCGCAGGGGTGGCACAGATACGCAGTATTTT
>TRBD2|few|TRBV5-1|TRBJ2-7
CASSLETSVAYEQYF
TGCGCCAGCAGCTTGGAAACTAGCGTTGCCTACGAGCAGTACTTC
>.|.|TRBV27|TRBJ2-7
CASKRQYRTYEQYF
TGTGCCAGTAAAAGACAGTACCGAACCTACGAGCAGTACTTC
>.|.|TRBV18|TRBJ1-2
CASSPSRRNYGYTF
TGTGCCAGCTCACCAAGTCGCAGGAACTATGGCTACACCTTC
>TRBD2|.|TRBV7-2|TRBJ2-7
CASSPPAGGGYEQYF
TGTGCCAGCAGCCCCCCGGCTGGCGGGGGGTACGAGCAGTACTTC
>.|few|TRBV9|TRBJ1-1
CASSVEANTEAFF
TGTGCCAGCAGCGTCGAGGCGAACACTGAAGCTTTCTTT
>.|.|TRBV21-1|TRBJ1-2
CASSKELKGLDGYTF
TGTGCCAGCAGCAAAGAGCTGAAGGGGCTTGATGGCTACACCTTC